Following are 20 T cell receptor beta chains from one sample sequenced in a study of post-analysis software for immune sequencing data. Study-wide findings and caveats: Five TRBV segments appeared more often in patients than in controls, and TRBV5-6, TRBV5-1 and TRBV20-1 were among these.

Their target antigens are unknown. Incorporated into the TCR beta cDNA libraries were unique molecular identifiers, which served to reduce PCR and sequencing biases. Each CDR3 protein gets one entry after TCRdb re-called the PCR reads with MiXCR. The table has roughly 200,000 distinct CDR3 sequences, around 29% seen once. Sequences were obtained from blood. The receptors were gathered from a girl younger than 18 with multiple sclerosis.

Comment on this clonotype: This may be a read error, as it is one base from a much larger clone. V usage is TRBV29-1 and J usage is TRBJ2-3; either TRBD1 or TRBD2 may supply D (5 bases each). This CDR3 comprises 13 residues. Germline V CDR1 and CDR2: SQVTM, ANQGSEA. CDR3 DNA: TGCAGCGTTGCAGGGTCTAGCACAGATACGCGGTATTTT. It translates to CSVAGSSTDTRYF.

This clonotype was counted at least ten times. This chain uses TRBV20-1 with TRBJ2-1; TRBD2 aligns across 7 bases. CDR1 and CDR2 from the germline V gene are DFQATT and SNEGSKA (reference sequence). The CDR3 length is 14 residues. V was clipped by 0 bases and J by 5 bases; unmatched bases: 4. CDR3 in amino acids: CSARDGREDNEQFF. The CDR3 DNA sequence: TGCAGTGCTAGAGATGGGAGGGAGGACAATGAGCAGTTCTTC.

The rearrangement joins TRBV20-1 to TRBJ1-1; D is unresolved. V was clipped by 3 bases and J by 8 bases, with 10 bases between them. This CDR3 region has 11 residues. Germline CDR1 reads DFQATT; CDR2 reads SNEGSKA (reference sequence). The CDR3 sequence is CSARGRQEAFF. CDR3 nucleotide sequence: TGCAGTGCTAGGGGGAGGCAGGAAGCTTTCTTT.

The sample holds a few counts of this clonotype. The chain recombines TRBV11-2 with TRBJ1-6; D remains unclear. Trimming stripped 1 base from V and 6 bases from J, with 10 bases between. The CDR3 runs 15 residues. Germline CDR1 and CDR2: SGHAT and FQNNGV. In nucleotides, the CDR3 is TGTGCCAGCAGCTTAGTCCTATTCCCTAATTCACCCCTCCACTTT. Residues: CASSLVLFPNSPLHF.

The V gene is TRBV6-5, the J gene TRBJ2-1, with 15 bases that match TRBD2. CDR3 length: 18 amino acids. V trimming: 0 bases; J trimming: 6 bases; junction bases outside the gene matches: 6. Germline V gene sequence: CDR1 MNHEY, CDR2 SVGAGI. CDR3 residues: CASSYSPRTSGRANEQFF. CDR3 sequence (DNA): TGTGCCAGCAGTTACTCGCCCAGGACTAGCGGGAGGGCCAATGAGCAGTTCTTC.

The chain joins TRBV7-3 to TRBJ2-1; 7 nucleotides line up with TRBD2. CDR1 is SGHTA and CDR2 is FQGTGA in the germline V gene. The CDR3 is 14 amino acids. V shed 5 bases, J shed 6 bases, and the junction held 7 bases outside the gene matches. CDR3 DNA sequence: TGTGCCAGCAGCCAAGCGGGGCGGAGCAATGAGCAGTTCTTC. Translation: CASSQAGRSNEQFF.

This clonotype was observed at least ten times. CDR3 protein: CSAIGGDTQYF. The CDR3 region has the DNA TGCAGTGCCATAGGCGGAGATACGCAGTATTTT. V usage is TRBV20-1 and J usage is TRBJ2-3; D gene unclear. This CDR3 comprises 11 residues. V was pared by 6 bases and J by 5 bases, with 9 bases between. Germline CDR1 DFQATT, CDR2 SNEGSKA (reference sequence).

In this sample, this clonotype turned up many times. The V gene is TRBV4-1, the J gene TRBJ1-2, with a tentative D call TRBD1 (5 bases). Per germline, CDR1 MGHRA and CDR2 YSYEKL. The CDR3 is 15 amino acids. The V end was cut by 1 base, the J end by 4 bases, with 13 bases between. The CDR3 nucleotides are TGCGCCAGCAGCCAAGTCGAGGGGAGCCGCTATGGCTACACCTTC. The encoded protein is CASSQVEGSRYGYTF.

This clonotype was seen repeatedly, ten times or more. The chain carries TRBV29-1 and TRBJ2-3; D is uncertain. Germline V gene data show CDR1 as SQVTM and CDR2 as ANQGSEA. The CDR3 has 13 amino acids. The V end lost 5 bases, the J end lost 2 bases, and 11 bases lay between the germline ends. In nucleotides, the CDR3 is TGCAGCGTTTGGGGAATCGACACAGATACGCAGTATTTT. Translating it yields CSVWGIDTDTQYF.

In its sample, this clonotype was seen many times. V usage is TRBV28 and J usage is TRBJ2-7; the match to TRBD2 covers 14 bases. Germline CDR1 is MDHEN and CDR2 is SYDVKM. The CDR3 sequence is 20 residues long. V lost 4 bases, J lost 4 bases, and 18 bases stayed unmatched. CDR3 amino acids: CASSSPPGLAGALTRYEQYF. In DNA form, the CDR3 reads TGTGCCAGCAGTTCGCCGCCGGGACTAGCGGGAGCCCTCACGCGGTACGAGCAGTACTTC.

The rearrangement uses TRBV5-1 and TRBJ2-5, with D uncertain. The V end was cut by 2 bases, the J end by 11 bases, with 13 bases between. The CDR3 spans 12 residues. Germline assignment: CDR1 SGHRS and CDR2 YFSETQ. The CDR3 spells CASSFSSTEQYF. The CDR3 coding sequence is TGCGCCAGCAGCTTTTCCTCCACGGAGCAGTACTTC.

The V and J genes are TRBV29-1 and TRBJ2-7; TRBD1 is a possible D gene (6 bases). Germline loops: CDR1 SQVTM, CDR2 ANQGSEA. The CDR3 runs to 12 residues. Trimming shortened V by 6 bases and J by 0 bases, and 9 bases separated the two germline ends. DNA of the CDR3: TGCAGCGTACGGACAGCCTCCTACGAGCAGTACTTC. This sequence encodes CSVRTASYEQYF.

This clonotype has ten or more counts. The chain combines TRBV20-1 with TRBJ2-3; 7 nucleotides match TRBD2. V lost 0 bases and J lost 5; bases outside the gene matches: 8. There are 15 residues in the CDR3. The germline gives CDR1 DFQATT, CDR2 SNEGSKA (reference sequence). The CDR3 DNA reads TGCAGTGCTAGAGATTGGGGGGGGTCAAGAGATACGCAGTATTTT. Protein sequence: CSARDWGGSRDTQYF.

This clonotype was found many times. The rearrangement links TRBV7-2 to TRBJ2-3; no reliable D call. The CDR3 consists of 12 residues. The germline V and J ends were trimmed by 2 bases and 5 bases, with 5 bases remaining between them. Germline values: CDR1 SGHTA, CDR2 FQGNSA. Here the CDR3 reads CASSLLRDTQYF. In DNA, the CDR3 is TGTGCCAGCAGCTTATTGCGAGATACGCAGTATTTT.

This clonotype has only one observation. A much larger clone is a single base away; this may be a read error. The chain carries TRBV7-9 and TRBJ2-3; TRBD2 agrees at 7 bases. CDR1 is SEHNR, CDR2 FQNEAQ, per germline (reference sequence). The CDR3 sequence is 16 residues long. CDR3 coding DNA: TGTGCCAGCAGCCGTGGGGCTAGCGGAGACACAGATACGCGGTATTTT. It encodes CASSRGASGDTDTRYF.

This clonotype was counted between two and nine times. The chain carries TRBV7-9 and TRBJ2-7; a possible D gene is TRBD1 (6 bases). CDR3 length: 14 amino acids. Germline V CDR1 and CDR2: SEHNR, FQNEAQ (reference sequence). Trimming cost V 9 bases and J 1 base, with 16 bases left between them. The CDR3 DNA reads as TGTGCCAGTAGGACACAGGGTCAGTCCTACGAGCAGTACTTC. This gives the protein CASRTQGQSYEQYF. Filled out from reference TRBV7-9 and TRBJ2-7, the complete variable domain reads DTGVSQNPRHKITKRGQNVTFRCDPISEHNRLYWYRQTLGQGPEFLTYFQNEAQLEKSRLLSDRFSAERPKGSFSTLEIQRTEQGDSAMYLCASRTQGQSYEQYFGPGTRLTVT.

Turning to this clonotype: A read error is possible here, since a much larger clone lies one base away. This chain links TRBV10-3 with TRBJ2-5, with unresolved D. V was shortened by 0 bases and J by 11 bases, with 16 bases between the two germline ends. This CDR3 has 14 amino acids. The germline CDR1 and CDR2 sequences are ENHRY and SYGVKD. The CDR3 DNA reads as TGTGCCATCAGTGAGTCGGGCAGAGGCTACAAGCAGTACTTC. Amino acids: CAISESGRGYKQYF.

V and J are TRBV30 and TRBJ2-7; 12 positions agree with TRBD2. Germline-derived CDR1 and CDR2 are GTSNPN and SVGIG (reference sequence). V shed 4 bases, J shed 5 bases, and the junction held 15 bases outside the gene matches. The CDR3 sequence is 17 residues long. The DNA of the CDR3 is TGTGCCTGGAACCGCGATCTAGCGGGGGGGCCGGGTGACGAGCAGTACTTC. It is translated as CAWNRDLAGGPGDEQYF.

This clonotype was recorded a few times. The gene calls are TRBV12-3 or TRBV12-4 and TRBJ2-1; D ambiguous. Trimming removed 6 bases from V and 0 bases from J, with 12 bases in between. The CDR3 has 15 amino acids. The CDR3 DNA reads as TGTGCCAGCAGGCCGTTAGAAGGCTCCTACAATGAGCAGTTCTTC. Amino acids: CASRPLEGSYNEQFF.

This clonotype was seen at least ten times. V gene TRBV15 combines with J gene TRBJ2-3; 8 nucleotides match TRBD2. The CDR3 is 16 amino acids. Trimming removed 2 bases from V and 2 bases from J; junction bases left unmatched: 6. Germline CDR1 LNHNV, CDR2 YYDKDF (reference sequence). The CDR3 nucleotides are TGTGCCACCAGCAGAAAAGCGGGAGATCACACAGATACGCAGTATTTT. Its translation: CATSRKAGDHTDTQYF.